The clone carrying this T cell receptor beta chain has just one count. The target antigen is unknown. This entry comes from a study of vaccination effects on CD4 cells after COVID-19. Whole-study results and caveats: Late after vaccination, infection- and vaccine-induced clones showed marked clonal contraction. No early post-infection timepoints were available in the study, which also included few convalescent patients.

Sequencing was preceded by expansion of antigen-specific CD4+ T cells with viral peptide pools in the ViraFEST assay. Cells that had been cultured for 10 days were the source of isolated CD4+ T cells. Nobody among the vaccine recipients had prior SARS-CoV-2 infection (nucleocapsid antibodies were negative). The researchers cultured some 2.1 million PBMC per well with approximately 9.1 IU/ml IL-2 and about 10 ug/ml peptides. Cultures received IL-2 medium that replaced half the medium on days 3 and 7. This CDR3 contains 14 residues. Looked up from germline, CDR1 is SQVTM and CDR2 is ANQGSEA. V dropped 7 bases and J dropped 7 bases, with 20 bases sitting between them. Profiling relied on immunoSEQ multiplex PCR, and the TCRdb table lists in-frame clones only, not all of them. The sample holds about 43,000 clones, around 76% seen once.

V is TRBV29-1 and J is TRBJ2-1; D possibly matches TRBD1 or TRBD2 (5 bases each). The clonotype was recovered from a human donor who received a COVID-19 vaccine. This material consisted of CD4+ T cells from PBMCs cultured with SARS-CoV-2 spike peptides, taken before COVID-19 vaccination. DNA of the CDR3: TGCAGCGGGACGGGTGGGGGAATTAAGAATGAGCAGTTCTTC. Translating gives CSGTGGGIKNEQFF.